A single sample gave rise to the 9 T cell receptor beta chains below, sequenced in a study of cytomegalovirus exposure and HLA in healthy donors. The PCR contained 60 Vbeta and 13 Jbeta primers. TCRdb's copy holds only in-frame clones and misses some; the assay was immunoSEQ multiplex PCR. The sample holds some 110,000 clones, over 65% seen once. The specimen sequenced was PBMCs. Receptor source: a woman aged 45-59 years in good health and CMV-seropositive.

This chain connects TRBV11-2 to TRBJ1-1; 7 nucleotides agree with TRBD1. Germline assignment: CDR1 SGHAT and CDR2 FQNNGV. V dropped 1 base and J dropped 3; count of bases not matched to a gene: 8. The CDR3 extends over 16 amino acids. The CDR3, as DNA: TGTGCCAGCAGCTTAGGGACAGGTTGGTTGGACACTGAAGCTTTCTTT. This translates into CASSLGTGWLDTEAFF.

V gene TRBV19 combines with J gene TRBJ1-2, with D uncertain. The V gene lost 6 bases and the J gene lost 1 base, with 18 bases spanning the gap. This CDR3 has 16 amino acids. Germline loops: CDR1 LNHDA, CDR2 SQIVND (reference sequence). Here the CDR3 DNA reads TGTGCCAGTAGCATCGCAGGACTCGAAAATAACTATGGCTACACCTTC. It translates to CASSIAGLENNYGYTF.

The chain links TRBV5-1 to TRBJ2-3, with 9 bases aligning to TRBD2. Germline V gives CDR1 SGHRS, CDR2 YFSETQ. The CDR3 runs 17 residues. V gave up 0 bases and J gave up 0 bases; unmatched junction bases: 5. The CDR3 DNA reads TGCGCCAGCAGCTTGGGAGCTAGCGGGGCTAGCACAGATACGCAGTATTTT. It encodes CASSLGASGASTDTQYF.

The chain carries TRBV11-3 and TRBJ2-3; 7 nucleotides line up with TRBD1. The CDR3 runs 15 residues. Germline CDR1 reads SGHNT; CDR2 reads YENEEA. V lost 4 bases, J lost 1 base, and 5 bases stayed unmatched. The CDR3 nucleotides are TGTGCCAGCAGCTCCTCCGGACAGGGCACAGATACGCAGTATTTT. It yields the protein CASSSSGQGTDTQYF. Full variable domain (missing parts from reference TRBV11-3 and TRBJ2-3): EAGVVQSPRYKIIEKKQPVAFWCNPISGHNTLYWYLQNLGQGPELLIRYENEEAVDDSQLPKDRFSAERLKGVDSTLKIQPAELGDSAVYLCASSSSGQGTDTQYFGPGTRLTVL.

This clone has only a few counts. The CDR3 DNA follows: TGTGCCTGGAGTTCGGGGACACTCAAATACGAGCAGTACTTC. It codes for CAWSSGTLKYEQYF. This sequence joins TRBV30 and TRBJ2-7; possibly TRBD1 for D (6 bases). The V end was cut by 2 bases, the J end by 4 bases, with 15 bases between. The CDR3 has 14 residues. Germline V gene data show CDR1 as GTSNPN and CDR2 as SVGIG (reference sequence).

This CDR3 is CASSVGQPLDYGYTF. The CDR3 region has the DNA TGTGCCAGCAGCGTAGGACAGCCCTTGGACTATGGCTACACCTTC. The rearrangement links TRBV9 to TRBJ1-2; a possible D gene is TRBD1 (5 bases). The germline gives CDR1 SGDLS, CDR2 YYNGEE. The V and J ends lost 0 bases and 3 bases respectively, with 12 bases between them. The length of the CDR3 is 15 residues. The full variable domain, its missing parts supplied by reference TRBV9 and TRBJ1-2, is DSGVTQTPKHLITATGQRVTLRCSPRSGDLSVYWYQQSLDQGLQFLIQYYNGEERAKGNILERFSAQQFPDLHSELNLSSLELGDSALYFCASSVGQPLDYGYTFGSGTRLTVV.

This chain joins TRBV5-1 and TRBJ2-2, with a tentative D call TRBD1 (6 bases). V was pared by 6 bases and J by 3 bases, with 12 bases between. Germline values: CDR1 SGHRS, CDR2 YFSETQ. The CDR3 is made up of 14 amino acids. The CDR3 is CASTKSGDTGELFF. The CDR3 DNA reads TGCGCCAGCACCAAATCAGGGGACACCGGGGAGCTGTTTTTT. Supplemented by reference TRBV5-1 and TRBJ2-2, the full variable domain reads KAGVTQTPRYLIKTRGQQVTLSCSPISGHRSVSWYQQTPGQGLQFLFEYFSETQRNKGNFPGRFSGRQFSNSRSEMNVSTLELGDSALYLCASTKSGDTGELFFGEGSRLTVL.

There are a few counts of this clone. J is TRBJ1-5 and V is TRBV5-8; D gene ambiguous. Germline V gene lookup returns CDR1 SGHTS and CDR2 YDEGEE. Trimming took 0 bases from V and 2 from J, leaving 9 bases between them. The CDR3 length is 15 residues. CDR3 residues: CASSLDWRGNQPQHF. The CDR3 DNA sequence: TGTGCCAGCAGCTTGGATTGGAGGGGCAATCAGCCCCAGCATTTT.

Here the CDR3 reads CASSVPRPRDTQYF. The CDR3 DNA is TGTGCCAGCAGCGTACCACGCCCGAGGGATACGCAGTATTTT. V and J are TRBV7-2 and TRBJ2-3; D unresolved. CDR3 length equals 14 residues. V was clipped by 5 bases and J by 6 bases, with 15 bases between them. CDR1 is SGHTA, CDR2 FQGNSA, per germline.